The next 30 T cell receptor beta chains were all read from a single sample in a study of T cell repertoires in cytomegalovirus infection. TCRdb re-called the reads with MiXCR, one entry per CDR3 protein. Of about 51,000 distinct CDR3 sequences in the sample, around 20% were seen once. These TCRs are of unknown antigen specificity. The specimen was CD8+ T cells from cultured PBMCs, collected from culture after CMV antigen stimulation. The receptor set was obtained from a human donor in good health (CMV status not recorded). Some clones in this sample may be carry-over from other donors' samples.

The rearrangement links TRBV7-6 to TRBJ2-7, with D perhaps TRBD1 or TRBD2 (6 bases each). Germline V lookup: CDR1 SGHVS, CDR2 FNYEAQ. The CDR3 covers 15 residues. Deletions cut 5 bases from V and 1 base from J, with 15 bases between. The CDR3 DNA sequence: TGTGCCAGCAGCCCGAGGGGGGACTTTTCCTACGAGCAGTACTTC. This translates into CASSPRGDFSYEQYF.

About this clonotype: This clone may be a read error of a much larger clone one base away. The chain links TRBV13 to TRBJ2-7; weak D call: TRBD2 (5 bases). The germline V gene encodes CDR1 PRHDT and CDR2 FYEKMQ (reference sequence). V was shortened by 6 bases and J by 4 bases, with 13 bases between the two germline ends. This CDR3 has 13 residues. CDR3 nucleotide sequence: TGTGCCAGCAGGTTTGGAGGTTCGTACGAGCAGTACTTC. The encoded protein is CASRFGGSYEQYF.

This clonotype was seen only a few times. The chain combines TRBV7-2 with TRBJ2-4, with 13 bases identical to TRBD2. Germline V CDR1 and CDR2: SGHTA, FQGNSA. This CDR3 spans 19 amino acids. V lost 1 base and J lost 4; bases outside the gene matches: 10. The CDR3 region has the DNA TGTGCCAGCAGCTTAGTTACTAGCGGGAGGGCCGTGGTGAAAAACATTCAGTACTTC. It translates to CASSLVTSGRAVVKNIQYF.

The CDR3 DNA follows: TGTGCCAGCAGTTTTTTGCAGGGGACCGATGAGCAGTTCTTC. The encoded protein is CASSFLQGTDEQFF. V usage is TRBV28 and J usage is TRBJ2-1; weak D call: TRBD1 (6 bases). The CDR3 sequence is 14 residues long. CDR1 and CDR2 from the germline V gene are MDHEN and SYDVKM. With 3 bases removed from V and 8 bases from J, the gap between germline ends came to 14 bases.

There are a few counts of this clonotype. The chain employs TRBV27 and TRBJ2-1, with 7 bases identical to TRBD2. In germline, CDR1 is MNHEY, CDR2 SMNVEV (reference sequence). The J segment lost 4 bases and the V segment lost 7 bases, leaving 10 bases of the junction unmatched. This CDR3 region has 15 residues. The CDR3 reads CASNIGASGYNEQFF. CDR3 sequence (DNA): TGTGCCAGCAACATCGGGGCTAGCGGTTACAATGAGCAGTTCTTC.

This clonotype was seen many times. This rearrangement joins TRBV11-2 to TRBJ1-1; D ambiguous. The CDR3 sequence is 13 residues long. V lost 5 bases, J lost 4 bases, and 11 bases lay in between. From germline, CDR1 is SGHAT and CDR2 FQNNGV. CDR3: CASSPGVGTEAFF. The CDR3 nucleotides are TGTGCCAGCAGCCCCGGGGTGGGCACTGAAGCTTTCTTT. The whole variable domain, remainder taken from reference TRBV11-2 and TRBJ1-1, is EAGVAQSPRYKIIEKRQSVAFWCNPISGHATLYWYQQILGQGPKLLIQFQNNGVVDDSQLPKDRFSAERLKGVDSTLKIQPAKLEDSAVYLCASSPGVGTEAFFGQGTRLTVV.

The chain combines TRBV10-3 with TRBJ1-2; D unclear. Germline V CDR1 and CDR2: ENHRY, SYGVKD. The CDR3 covers 14 residues. Between the trimmed V and J ends, which lost 0 bases and 3 bases, there was a span of 8 bases. The CDR3, as DNA: TGTGCCATCAGTGAGTCTGGCGGATACTATGGCTACACCTTC. Residues: CAISESGGYYGYTF.

The chain links TRBV12-3 or TRBV12-4 to TRBJ2-5; 11 bases are a match to TRBD1. The CDR3 spans 14 residues. V was clipped by 6 bases and J by 5 bases; unmatched bases: 5. The CDR3 DNA reads as TGTGCCAGCAGAAGGACAGGGGGCTGGGAGACCCAGTACTTC. Translation: CASRRTGGWETQYF.

The CDR3 protein is CASSPGTGGNEQFF. The CDR3 DNA sequence: TGTGCCAGCAGTCCCGGGACAGGGGGAAATGAGCAGTTCTTC. The chain recombines TRBV6-5 with TRBJ2-1, with TRBD1 matching over 11 bases. After removal of 5 bases from V and 7 bases from J, the junction contained 4 bases not matched to a gene. Germline CDR1 and CDR2: MNHEY and SVGAGI. The CDR3 extends over 14 amino acids.

The J gene is TRBJ2-2, the V gene TRBV7-9; 10 positions match TRBD2. V lost 2 bases to trimming and J lost 3 bases; unmatched junction nucleotides: 3. The germline CDR1 and CDR2 sequences are SEHNR and FQNEAQ (reference sequence). This CDR3 comprises 16 residues. Here the CDR3 DNA reads TGTGCCAGCAGCTTAAGTAGCGGGAGGCACACCGGGGAGCTGTTTTTT. It translates to CASSLSSGRHTGELFF.

This clonotype has just a few counts. The chain has TRBV7-8 and TRBJ1-5; D remains ambiguous. CDR1 and CDR2 from the germline V gene are SGHVS and FQNEAQ. The CDR3 runs 14 residues. V was trimmed by 0 bases and J by 3 bases, leaving 6 bases between them. CDR3 protein: CASSLAANNQPQHF. The CDR3 DNA sequence: TGTGCCAGCAGCTTAGCAGCCAACAATCAGCCCCAGCATTTT.

This clonotype was found a few times. The chain uses TRBV7-8 and TRBJ2-1, with 8 bases lining up with TRBD2. The CDR3 loop spans 20 amino acids. V lost 3 bases, J lost 3 bases, and 19 bases stayed unmatched. The germline V gene encodes CDR1 SGHVS and CDR2 FQNEAQ. The CDR3 nucleotides are TGTGCCAGCAGCTTCTCGAGAGCGGTAGGGCTAGCGGGTTTCTACAATGAGCAGTTCTTC. Protein sequence: CASSFSRAVGLAGFYNEQFF.

The genes are TRBV28 and TRBJ2-1; D possibly uses TRBD1 or TRBD2 (6 bases each). The CDR3 has 15 amino acids. Between the trimmed V and J ends, which lost 7 bases and 4 bases, there was a span of 17 bases. Germline V gives CDR1 MDHEN, CDR2 SYDVKM. CDR3 amino acids: CASTLGGGRYNEQFF. In DNA, the CDR3 is TGTGCCAGCACCCTGGGGGGCGGCAGGTACAATGAGCAGTTCTTC.

V usage is TRBV7-2 and J usage is TRBJ2-1, with 7 bases lining up with TRBD1. The CDR3 has 14 residues. After removal of 5 bases from V and 4 bases from J, the junction contained 5 bases not matched to a gene. Germline V gene sequence: CDR1 SGHTA, CDR2 FQGNSA. The CDR3 here is CASSNDRAYNEQFF. Here the CDR3 DNA reads TGTGCCAGCAGCAACGACAGGGCATACAATGAGCAGTTCTTC.

This clonotype was found a few times. The rearrangement joins TRBV6-2 or TRBV6-3 to TRBJ1-1; no firm D call. Trimming left V 4 bases short and J 5 bases short, with 14 bases between. The germline V gene has CDR1 MNHEY and CDR2 SVGEGT. The CDR3 consists of 14 residues. CDR3 coding DNA: TGTGCCAGCAGTTTCGTAGGGAGGAGGACTGAAGCTTTCTTT. Amino acid sequence: CASSFVGRRTEAFF.

This clonotype was found a few times. The V call is TRBV6-2 or TRBV6-3, the J call TRBJ2-7; no clear D gene. In germline, CDR1 is MNHEY, CDR2 SVGEGT. This CDR3 has 14 residues. The V end was cut by 0 bases, the J end by 3 bases, with 9 bases between. CDR3 DNA: TGTGCCAGCAGTTACTCGAGAGGTTTCTACGAGCAGTACTTC. This translates into CASSYSRGFYEQYF.

This clonotype has a handful of counts. The rearrangement joins TRBV20-1 to TRBJ2-1; TRBD2 matches 7 bases. The length of the CDR3 is 14 residues. After removal of 3 bases from V and 7 bases from J, the junction contained 9 bases not matched to a gene. Looked up from germline, CDR1 is DFQATT and CDR2 is SNEGSKA (reference sequence). CDR3 bases: TGCAGTGCTAGTGTGGGAGGGCCGGGGAATGAGCAGTTCTTC. This codes for CSASVGGPGNEQFF.

This clonotype has a handful of counts. This chain links TRBV7-2 with TRBJ1-1; D possibly corresponds to TRBD1 (5 bases). The CDR3 is 13 amino acids. From germline, CDR1 is SGHTA and CDR2 FQGNSA. The V and J ends lost 5 bases and 7 bases respectively, with 14 bases between them. The DNA of the CDR3 is TGTGCCAGCAGCCTCCTGTTGGGGCATGAAGCTTTCTTT. Residues: CASSLLLGHEAFF.

This chain uses TRBV7-9 with TRBJ2-6; TRBD1 matches 8 bases. Per the germline V gene, CDR1 is SEHNR and CDR2 is FQNEAQ (reference sequence). CDR3 length equals 19 residues. Unmatched junction bases numbered 11, after V lost 4 bases and J lost 0 bases. The CDR3 loop reads CASSSPRTGLSSGANVLTF. CDR3 DNA: TGTGCCAGCAGCTCCCCCCGGACAGGGCTAAGCTCTGGGGCCAACGTCCTGACTTTC.

The V gene is TRBV11-2, the J gene TRBJ2-1, with 9 bases matching TRBD2. Germline CDR1 SGHAT, CDR2 FQNNGV. V lost 1 base to trimming and J lost 6 bases; unmatched junction nucleotides: 4. The CDR3 extends over 15 amino acids. The CDR3 protein is CASSLGLAGPNEQFF. CDR3 sequence (DNA): TGTGCCAGCAGCTTAGGGCTAGCGGGACCCAATGAGCAGTTCTTC.

This clonotype was seen a handful of times. The rearrangement uses TRBV15 and TRBJ1-2; D remains unclear. V was trimmed by 4 bases and J by 6 bases, leaving 12 bases between them. The CDR3 totals 13 residues. The V gene's germline CDR1 is LNHNV and CDR2 YYDKDF (reference sequence). CDR3 residues: CATSIKRWNGYTF. CDR3 bases: TGTGCCACCAGCATAAAGAGATGGAATGGCTACACCTTC. Full variable domain (rest looked up from reference TRBV15 and TRBJ1-2): DAMVIQNPRYQVTQFGKPVTLSCSQTLNHNVMYWYQQKSSQAPKLLFHYYDKDFNNEADTPDNFQSRRPNTSFCFLDIRSPGLGDTAMYLCATSIKRWNGYTFGSGTRLTVV.

This clonotype was seen many times. CDR3 amino acids: CASSLGPDTQYF. CDR3 nucleotides: TGTGCCAGCAGCTTAGGACCCGATACGCAGTATTTT. This chain connects TRBV7-2 to TRBJ2-3; D call uncertain. V was pared by 1 base and J by 6 bases, with 5 bases between. Germline V gene data show CDR1 as SGHTA and CDR2 as FQGNSA. This CDR3 region has 12 residues.

On this clonotype itself: The junction departs from germline at one end; a sequencing error may be responsible. The V gene is TRBV24-1, the J gene TRBJ2-6; D may be TRBD1 or TRBD2 (5 bases each). From germline, CDR1 is KGHDR and CDR2 SFDVKD. This CDR3 is 18 amino acids long. The CDR3 loop reads CATSDKTKGGLGADVLTF. The CDR3 bases are TGTGCCACCAGTGATAAGACAAAAGGAGGTCTCGGGGCCGACGTCCTGACTTTC.

The chain has TRBV7-2 and TRBJ2-7, with 9 bases that match TRBD1. This CDR3 has 16 residues. V was clipped by 1 base and J by 5 bases; unmatched bases: 9. Germline values: CDR1 SGHTA, CDR2 FQGNSA. CDR3 nucleotides: TGTGCCAGCAGCTTAGGGTATCGGGACAGGGACGACGAGCAGTACTTC. Translation: CASSLGYRDRDDEQYF.

The chain recombines TRBV6-4 with TRBJ1-1; 11 nucleotides match TRBD1. Germline lookup yields CDR1 MRHNA and CDR2 SNTAGT. The V and J ends lost 2 bases and 4 bases, in that order; junction bases with no gene match: 0. The CDR3 extends over 14 amino acids. CDR3 in amino acids: CASSDGTGGTEAFF. The CDR3 nucleotides are TGTGCCAGCAGTGACGGGACAGGGGGCACTGAAGCTTTCTTT.

This clonotype was counted a few times. This sequence joins TRBV7-9 and TRBJ2-4; no clear D gene. V lost 2 bases and J 0 bases, leaving 11 bases between the germline ends. This CDR3 has 16 amino acids. Germline loops: CDR1 SEHNR, CDR2 FQNEAQ (reference sequence). The CDR3 region has the DNA TGTGCCAGCAGCTTAAACGAATTACTAGCCAAAAACATTCAGTACTTC. As protein: CASSLNELLAKNIQYF.

The chain has TRBV7-2 and TRBJ2-1; no clear D gene. The length of the CDR3 is 12 residues. Trimming removed 5 bases from V and 10 bases from J, with 12 bases in between. CDR1 SGHTA and CDR2 FQGNSA come from the germline V gene. The CDR3 sequence is CASSPSFKEQFF. For the CDR3, the DNA is TGTGCCAGCAGCCCAAGTTTTAAGGAGCAGTTCTTC. The full variable domain, its missing parts supplied by reference TRBV7-2 and TRBJ2-1, is GAGVSQSPSNKVTEKGKDVELRCDPISGHTALYWYRQSLGQGLEFLIYFQGNSAPDKSGLPSDRFSAERTGGSVSTLTIQRTQQEDSAVYLCASSPSFKEQFFGPGTRLTVL.

This clonotype was detected only a few times. The rearrangement links TRBV6-2 or TRBV6-3 to TRBJ1-6; perhaps TRBD1 as D (6 bases). From germline, CDR1 is MNHEY and CDR2 SVGEGT. V was shortened by 5 bases and J by 9 bases, with 17 bases between the two germline ends. The CDR3 contains 15 residues. The CDR3 region has the DNA TGTGCCAGCAGTGATAGGGACACCCTCGGTTCACCCCTCCACTTT. Its translation is CASSDRDTLGSPLHF.

This clonotype was picked up a small number of times. The chain combines TRBV7-2 with TRBJ1-5; unclear D gene. The CDR3 consists of 14 residues. Germline CDR1 reads SGHTA; CDR2 reads FQGNSA. Trimming left V 8 bases short and J 7 bases short, with 18 bases between. In DNA, the CDR3 is TGTGCCAGCCGTCACGAGGGTTTTCGGCAGCCCCAGCATTTT. This gives the protein CASRHEGFRQPQHF. The full variable domain, rest sourced from reference TRBV7-2 and TRBJ1-5, is GAGVSQSPSNKVTEKGKDVELRCDPISGHTALYWYRQSLGQGLEFLIYFQGNSAPDKSGLPSDRFSAERTGGSVSTLTIQRTQQEDSAVYLCASRHEGFRQPQHFGDGTRLSIL.

Note on this clonotype: Since a much larger clone is just one base distant, this may be a read error. The chain recombines TRBV2 with TRBJ2-2; the D gene is possibly TRBD2 (5 bases). This CDR3 has 14 residues. The germline V gene encodes CDR1 SNHLY and CDR2 FYNNEI. Trimming shortened V by 8 bases and J by 5 bases, and 15 bases separated the two germline ends. The CDR3 loop is CASRWEWSTGELFF. CDR3 nucleotide sequence: TGTGCCAGCCGGTGGGAGTGGAGTACCGGGGAGCTGTTTTTT.